This T cell receptor beta chain appears in the sequencing data of a study of cytomegalovirus exposure and HLA in healthy donors. Study results and limitations: The study assumed roughly uniform donor sequencing depth for presence/absence analyses. Several V segments, TRBV6-2 and TRBV6-3 among them, could not be told apart and were dropped.

This PCR relied on a set of 60 Vbeta primers and 13 Jbeta primers. Only in-frame clones appear in the TCRdb table, and some are missing; sequencing was by immunoSEQ multiplex PCR. This sample yields about 76,000 clones, of which about 75% are seen a single time; roughly 4.4% belongs to the top ten. This CDR3 region has 15 residues. With 0 bases clipped from V and 8 bases from J, the junction kept 7 bases outside the gene matches. CDR1 is SGDLS, CDR2 YYNGEE, per germline. Of note for this clone: Its target is not known.

The sample consisted of PBMCs. The chain is built from TRBV9 and TRBJ2-1, with 8 positions matching TRBD1. This TCR was sampled from a man between 60 and 70 years old in good health and CMV-seropositive. CDR3 loop: CASSVGGDRIDEQFF. CDR3 nucleotide sequence: TGTGCCAGCAGCGTAGGAGGGGACAGGATTGATGAGCAGTTCTTC.